The 22 T cell receptor beta chains listed next were all sequenced from one sample in a study of cytomegalovirus exposure and HLA in healthy donors. TCRdb keeps only in-frame clones here, not all; method: immunoSEQ multiplex PCR. Of fewer than 65,000 clones listed, 89% were seen once; the top ten hold around 14%. Input material: PBMCs. The origin of the receptors is a woman aged 18-30 years in good health and CMV-seronegative.

The rearrangement links TRBV10-3 to TRBJ2-5, with 12 bases matching TRBD2. Losses at the gene ends were 6 bases for V and 4 bases for J; bases not matched to a gene: 3. The CDR3 is 14 amino acids. Germline V gene data show CDR1 as ENHRY and CDR2 as SYGVKD. CDR3 sequence reads: CAIRPSGGAETQYF. CDR3 bases: TGTGCCATCAGACCTAGCGGGGGGGCAGAGACCCAGTACTTC.

This clone was picked up one time. This chain connects TRBV7-9 to TRBJ1-1; D not resolved. Between the trimmed V and J ends, which lost 2 bases and 1 base, there was a span of 8 bases. Germline lookup yields CDR1 SEHNR and CDR2 FQNEAQ (reference sequence). The CDR3 sequence is 14 residues long. CDR3 DNA: TGTGCCAGCAGCTTAATTCGGGGGAACACTGAAGCTTTCTTT. Its translation is CASSLIRGNTEAFF.

The chain recombines TRBV6-6 with TRBJ2-2; 7 bases line up with TRBD1. The V segment lost 6 bases and the J segment 5 bases; nucleotides outside the gene matches: 3. The CDR3 totals 13 residues. Germline values: CDR1 MNHNY, CDR2 SVGAGI (reference sequence). The CDR3 reads CASRRQGTGELFF. The CDR3 nucleotides are TGTGCCAGCAGAAGACAGGGAACCGGGGAGCTGTTTTTT.

This clone has a handful of counts. This sequence joins TRBV7-8 and TRBJ1-5, with D uncertain. This CDR3 is built from 14 residues. The V end lost 5 bases, the J end lost 2 bases, and 10 bases lay between the germline ends. The germline CDR1 and CDR2 sequences are SGHVS and FQNEAQ. The CDR3 loop reads CASSHLGGNQPQHF. The DNA for the CDR3 is TGTGCCAGCAGCCATTTGGGAGGCAATCAGCCCCAGCATTTT.

The chain links TRBV6-7 to TRBJ2-7, with D perhaps TRBD2 (6 bases). TRBV6-7 is sorted into the ORF group, with uncertain function. The CDR3 runs to 13 residues. Trimming stripped 10 bases from V and 3 bases from J, with 16 bases between. As DNA, the CDR3 is TGTGCCACCCGGGCTGGGCGGGGCTACGAGCAGTACTTC. It yields the protein CATRAGRGYEQYF.

The chain is built from TRBV7-6 and TRBJ1-2; the D gene is possibly TRBD1 (5 bases). The CDR3 loop spans 13 amino acids. V gave up 5 bases and J gave up 6 bases, with 13 bases separating them. Germline CDR1 and CDR2: SGHVS and FNYEAQ. CDR3 protein: CASSGAGQDGYTF. In nucleotides, the CDR3 is TGTGCCAGCAGCGGAGCGGGGCAGGATGGCTACACCTTC.

This clone was seen more than once but under ten times. This chain joins TRBV5-1 and TRBJ2-7; 8 bases are shared with TRBD1. Looked up from germline, CDR1 is SGHRS and CDR2 is YFSETQ. V gave up 4 bases and J gave up 6 bases; unmatched junction bases: 9. The CDR3 has 14 amino acids. The CDR3 region has the DNA TGCGCCAGCAGCCGCCGGACAGGGTACTCCGAGCAGTACTTC. Its translation: CASSRRTGYSEQYF.

This chain uses TRBV14 with TRBJ2-7; 10 nucleotides match TRBD1. This CDR3 has 15 residues. The ends lost 4 bases at V and 2 bases at J; junction bases unmatched: 5. Germline assignment: CDR1 SGHDN and CDR2 FVKESK. DNA for the CDR3: TGTGCCAGCAGCCTCACCGGGACAGGGGCCTACGAGCAGTACTTC. Amino acids: CASSLTGTGAYEQYF.

This clone was detected only a few times. This chain links TRBV7-2 with TRBJ2-7; 10 positions match TRBD1. The CDR3 is 16 amino acids. The V and J ends lost 5 bases and 1 base, in that order; junction bases with no gene match: 8. Germline CDR1 reads SGHTA; CDR2 reads FQGNSA. The CDR3 reads CASSLRTGGGSYEQYF. CDR3 bases: TGTGCCAGCAGCCTACGGACAGGGGGGGGATCCTACGAGCAGTACTTC. The entire variable domain, with the rest obtained from reference TRBV7-2 and TRBJ2-7, is as follows: GAGVSQSPSNKVTEKGKDVELRCDPISGHTALYWYRQSLGQGLEFLIYFQGNSAPDKSGLPSDRFSAERTGGSVSTLTIQRTQQEDSAVYLCASSLRTGGGSYEQYFGPGTRLTVT.

The chain is built from TRBV28 and TRBJ1-5; D gene uncertain. CDR1 and CDR2 (germline): MDHEN, SYDVKM. The CDR3 runs to 16 residues. V shed 3 bases and J shed 5 bases, with 17 bases lying between them. DNA of the CDR3: TGTGCCAGCAGTTTGCGGGGTATCGGTCGACATCAGCCCCAGCATTTT. It specifies CASSLRGIGRHQPQHF.

The chain carries TRBV7-9 and TRBJ2-7; 7 bases match TRBD1. With 8 bases clipped from V and 2 bases from J, the junction kept 6 bases outside the gene matches. This CDR3 is built from 13 residues. Germline CDR1 is SEHNR and CDR2 is FQNEAQ (reference sequence). The CDR3 is CASGTDHPYEQYF. The CDR3, as DNA: TGTGCCAGCGGGACAGATCACCCCTACGAGCAGTACTTC. Using reference TRBV7-9 and TRBJ2-7 for the parts outside the CDR3, the full variable domain is DTGVSQNPRHKITKRGQNVTFRCDPISEHNRLYWYRQTLGQGPEFLTYFQNEAQLEKSRLLSDRFSAERPKGSFSTLEIQRTEQGDSAMYLCASGTDHPYEQYFGPGTRLTVT.

This clone was found once. The rearrangement uses TRBV2 and TRBJ2-1; 11 bases fit TRBD2. Germline lookup yields CDR1 SNHLY and CDR2 FYNNEI. The CDR3 consists of 15 residues. The V segment lost 7 bases and the J segment 3 bases; nucleotides outside the gene matches: 5. This chain's CDR3 is CASIGTSGGYNEQFF. For the CDR3, the DNA is TGTGCCAGCATAGGCACTAGCGGGGGCTACAATGAGCAGTTCTTC.

In this sample, this clone turned up once. The rearrangement joins TRBV19 to TRBJ2-3; D might be TRBD1 (5 bases). This CDR3 spans 13 amino acids. Trimming stripped 6 bases from V and 2 bases from J, with 9 bases between. The V gene's germline CDR1 is LNHDA and CDR2 SQIVND (reference sequence). CDR3 region: CASSRQFTDTQYF. CDR3 nucleotides: TGTGCCAGTAGCCGACAGTTCACAGATACGCAGTATTTT. The complete variable domain, with remaining parts taken from reference TRBV19 and TRBJ2-3, reads DGGITQSPKYLFRKEGQNVTLSCEQNLNHDAMYWYRQDPGQGLRLIYYSQIVNDFQKGDIAEGYSVSREKKESFPLTVTSAQKNPTAFYLCASSRQFTDTQYFGPGTRLTVL.

This chain joins TRBV12-5 and TRBJ2-3; no definite D call. The CDR3 loop spans 13 amino acids. Germline V gene data show CDR1 as LGHNT and CDR2 as FRNRAP. Trimming stripped 6 bases from V and 1 base from J, with 8 bases between. The CDR3 sequence is CASGHRGTDTQYF. Written as DNA, the CDR3 is TGTGCTAGTGGCCACCGGGGCACAGATACGCAGTATTTT.

The rearrangement joins TRBV15 to TRBJ2-1, with unresolved D. Germline lookup yields CDR1 LNHNV and CDR2 YYDKDF (reference sequence). The ends were cut back, 5 bases at V and 7 bases at J, with 9 bases in the middle. The CDR3 is 12 amino acids. The CDR3 region is CATSPTVNEQFF. DNA for the CDR3: TGTGCCACCAGCCCGACTGTAAATGAGCAGTTCTTC.

The chain uses TRBV7-8 and TRBJ2-5; the D gene is possibly TRBD2 (6 bases). The CDR3 is 12 amino acids. In germline, CDR1 is SGHVS, CDR2 FQNEAQ. V shed 3 bases and J shed 5 bases, with 7 bases lying between them. The CDR3 protein is CASSFGGETQYF. DNA of the CDR3: TGTGCCAGCAGCTTTGGGGGGGAGACCCAGTACTTC.

J is TRBJ2-2 and V is TRBV9; D may be TRBD2 (7 bases). This CDR3 is built from 15 residues. Germline-derived CDR1 and CDR2 are SGDLS and YYNGEE. V dropped 3 bases and J dropped 5 bases, with 14 bases sitting between them. CDR3 sequence reads: CASSAGGGLTGELFF. The CDR3 nucleotides are TGTGCCAGCAGCGCAGGAGGGGGACTAACCGGGGAGCTGTTTTTT.

The chain employs TRBV7-9 and TRBJ2-1; no definite D call. The CDR3 sequence is 14 residues long. The germline V and J ends were trimmed by 5 bases and 0 bases, with 8 bases remaining between them. The germline gives CDR1 SEHNR, CDR2 FQNEAQ (reference sequence). CDR3: CASSPPSSYNEQFF. The CDR3 DNA reads as TGTGCCAGCAGCCCGCCTAGCTCCTACAATGAGCAGTTCTTC.

This clone was observed a single time. The CDR3 nucleotides read TGTGCCAGCAGTTACTTACTACCGAGCTCCTACAATGAGCAGTTCTTC. Residues: CASSYLLPSSYNEQFF. V usage is TRBV6-6 and J usage is TRBJ2-1; D ambiguous. Germline loops: CDR1 MNHNY, CDR2 SVGAGI (reference sequence). The CDR3 has 16 amino acids. The V and J ends lost 1 base and 0 bases respectively, with 10 bases between them.

The chain couples TRBV14 to TRBJ1-4, with D possibly TRBD1 on 5 matching bases. The CDR3 totals 14 residues. With 4 bases removed from V and 8 bases from J, the gap between germline ends came to 14 bases. In germline, CDR1 is SGHDN, CDR2 FVKESK. In DNA form, the CDR3 reads TGTGCCAGCAGCCCTACCAGGACAAGGGAAAAACTGTTTTTT. Its translation is CASSPTRTREKLFF.

The chain combines TRBV11-2 with TRBJ1-4; 10 positions agree with TRBD1. CDR1 is SGHAT and CDR2 is FQNNGV in the germline V gene. The CDR3 has 18 amino acids. Trimming cost V 4 bases and J 2 bases; bases outside gene matches: 10. CDR3 sequence reads: CASSSKRGTGETNEKLFF. The CDR3 nucleotides read TGTGCCAGCAGCTCTAAAAGGGGGACAGGGGAGACTAATGAAAAACTGTTTTTT.

This chain uses TRBV5-1 with TRBJ1-1; D ambiguous. The germline V gene encodes CDR1 SGHRS and CDR2 YFSETQ. This CDR3 has 13 amino acids. Trimming pared 0 bases from V and 4 bases from J, leaving 7 bases between. The CDR3 DNA reads TGCGCCAGCAGCTTGGTTGAGGCCACTGAAGCTTTCTTT. This sequence encodes CASSLVEATEAFF.